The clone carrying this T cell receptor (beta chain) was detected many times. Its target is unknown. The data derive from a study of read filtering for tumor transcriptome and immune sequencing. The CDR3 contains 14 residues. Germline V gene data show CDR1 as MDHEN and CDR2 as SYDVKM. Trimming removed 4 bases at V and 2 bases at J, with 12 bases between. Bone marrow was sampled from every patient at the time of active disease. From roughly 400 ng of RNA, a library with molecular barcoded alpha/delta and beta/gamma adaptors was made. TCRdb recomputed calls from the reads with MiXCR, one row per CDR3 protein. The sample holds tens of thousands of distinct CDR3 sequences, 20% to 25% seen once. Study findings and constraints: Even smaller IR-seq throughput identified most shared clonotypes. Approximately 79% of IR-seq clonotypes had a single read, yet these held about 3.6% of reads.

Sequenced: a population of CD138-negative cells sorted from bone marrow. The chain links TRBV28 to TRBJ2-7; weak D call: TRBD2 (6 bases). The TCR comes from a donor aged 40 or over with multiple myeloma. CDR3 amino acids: CASSSGTQPYEQYF. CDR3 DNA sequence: TGTGCCAGCAGTTCCGGGACTCAACCCTACGAGCAGTACTTC. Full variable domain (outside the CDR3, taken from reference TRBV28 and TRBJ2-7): DVKVTQSSRYLVKRTGEKVFLECVQDMDHENMFWYRQDPGLGLRLIYFSYDVKMKEKGDIPEGYSVSREKKERFSLILESASTNQTSMYLCASSSGTQPYEQYFGPGTRLTVT.